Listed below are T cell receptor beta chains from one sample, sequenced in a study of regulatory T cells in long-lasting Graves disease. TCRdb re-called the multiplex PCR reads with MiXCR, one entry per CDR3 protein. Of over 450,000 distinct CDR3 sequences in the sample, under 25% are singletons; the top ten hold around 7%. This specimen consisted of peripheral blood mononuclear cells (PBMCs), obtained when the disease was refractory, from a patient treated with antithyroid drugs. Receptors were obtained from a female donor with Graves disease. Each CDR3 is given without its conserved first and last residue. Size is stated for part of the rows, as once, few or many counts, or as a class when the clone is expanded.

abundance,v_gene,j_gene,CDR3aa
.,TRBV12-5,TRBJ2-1,ASGLVGFTNEQF
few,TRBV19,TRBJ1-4,ASRPRTGTEKLF
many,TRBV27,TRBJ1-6,ASSFNQGEGNSPLH
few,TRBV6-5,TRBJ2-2,ASSYDRSGGELF
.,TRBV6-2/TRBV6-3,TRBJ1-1,ASSTEGTAHLANTEAF
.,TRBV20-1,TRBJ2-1,SARQGGSYNEQF
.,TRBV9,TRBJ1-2,ASSVDQDPGGYT
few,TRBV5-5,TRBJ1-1,ASSPRAEGTEAF
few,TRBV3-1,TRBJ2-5,ASSQGASGGRSIQETQY
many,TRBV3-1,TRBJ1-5,ASSQDGGSNQPQH
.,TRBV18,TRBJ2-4,ASSPLESAVAKNIQY
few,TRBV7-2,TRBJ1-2,ASSLDRADFGYT
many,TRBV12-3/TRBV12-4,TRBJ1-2,ASSLRAASNYGYT
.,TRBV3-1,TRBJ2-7,ASSQKGLVYEQY
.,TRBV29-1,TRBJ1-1,SVGGTVNTEAF
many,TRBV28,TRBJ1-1,ASSDRAAFEAF
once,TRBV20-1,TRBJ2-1,SARYENEQF
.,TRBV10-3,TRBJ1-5,AISESRGASNQPQH
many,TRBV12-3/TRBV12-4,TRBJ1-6,ASSLRKGSYNSPLH
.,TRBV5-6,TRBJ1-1,ASSFGTGGTEAF
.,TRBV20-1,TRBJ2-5,SASYYGGEGTQY
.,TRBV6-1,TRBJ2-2,ASSEMGATGELF
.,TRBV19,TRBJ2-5,ASSTVGGGRETQY
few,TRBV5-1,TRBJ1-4,ASSLPSNEKLF
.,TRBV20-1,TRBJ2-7,SARDLLAGDEQY
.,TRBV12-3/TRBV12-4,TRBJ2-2,AGSLWQGTDGELF
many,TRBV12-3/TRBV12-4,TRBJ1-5,ASRSGTGENQPQH
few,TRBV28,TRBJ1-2,ASSRRHYGYT
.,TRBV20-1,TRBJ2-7,SARDIEFYEQY
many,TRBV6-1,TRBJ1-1,ASSKQGLTEAF
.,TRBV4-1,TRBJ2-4,ASSQVGGTPDIQY
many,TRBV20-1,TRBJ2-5,SAGLEQETQY
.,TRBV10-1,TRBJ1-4,ASSVRGIAANEKLF
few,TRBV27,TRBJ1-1,ASSSSYDRNTEAF
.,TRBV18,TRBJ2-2,ASSPMAPTNTGELF
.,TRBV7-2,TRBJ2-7,ASSQGWEGGEQY
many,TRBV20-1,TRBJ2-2,SADSNTGELF